One and the same sample provided the 27 T cell receptor beta chains below, sequenced in a study of blood T cell repertoires in COVID-19. Libraries were prepared by immunoSEQ multiplex PCR; TCRdb keeps only in-frame clonotypes and omits some of them. The table includes roughly 90,000 clones, about nine tenths detected once. Source material: peripheral blood. The receptors come from a human donor in a cohort sampled during active COVID-19.

This clone appeared a few times. V gene TRBV28 combines with J gene TRBJ1-3; the D gene is possibly TRBD1 (5 bases). Trimming removed 7 bases at V and 0 bases at J, with 13 bases between. This CDR3 has 15 residues. Germline CDR1 MDHEN, CDR2 SYDVKM. CDR3 nucleotides: TGTGCCAGCATCCGGGACTTTAGCTCTGGAAACACCATATATTTT. It codes for CASIRDFSSGNTIYF.

This clone came up a few times. The V gene is TRBV29-1, the J gene TRBJ2-7; 10 bases agree with TRBD2. V lost 6 bases and J lost 0; bases outside the gene matches: 8. The CDR3 contains 15 residues. Germline CDR1 is SQVTM and CDR2 is ANQGSEA. The CDR3 reads CSVLLAGGLSYEQYF. CDR3 coding DNA: TGCAGCGTCCTATTAGCGGGAGGCCTCTCCTACGAGCAGTACTTC.

The chain recombines TRBV7-8 with TRBJ2-3, with a possible D match to TRBD2 (5 bases). CDR1 and CDR2 (germline): SGHVS, FQNEAQ. The CDR3 is 16 amino acids. Trimming shortened V by 2 bases and J by 1 base, and 13 bases separated the two germline ends. CDR3 in DNA: TGTGCCAGCAGCTTAACGGCTAGCCGCGGCACAGATACGCAGTATTTT. Protein product: CASSLTASRGTDTQYF. Based on the CDR3 plus reference TRBV7-8 and TRBJ2-3, the full variable domain is GAGVSQSPRYKVAKRGQDVALRCDPISGHVSLFWYQQALGQGPEFLTYFQNEAQLDKSGLPSDRFFAERPEGSVSTLKIQRTQQEDSAVYLCASSLTASRGTDTQYFGPGTRLTVL.

This clone was counted once. The rearrangement uses TRBV30 and TRBJ2-3; D might be TRBD2 (5 bases). Germline V gene lookup returns CDR1 GTSNPN and CDR2 SVGIG (reference sequence). This CDR3 has 14 residues. The germline V and J ends were trimmed by 2 bases and 10 bases, with 19 bases remaining between them. In DNA form, the CDR3 reads TGTGCCTGGAGTAGTCCTAGGTATAGCGTCCCGCAGTATTTT. Protein product: CAWSSPRYSVPQYF. The full variable domain, rest sourced from reference TRBV30 and TRBJ2-3, is SQTIHQWPATLVQPVGSPLSLECTVEGTSNPNLYWYRQAAGRGLQLLFYSVGIGQISSEVPQNLSASRPQDRQFILSSKKLLLSDSGFYLCAWSSPRYSVPQYFGPGTRLTVL.

V is TRBV19 and J is TRBJ2-1; 9 nucleotides agree with TRBD1. Germline loops: CDR1 LNHDA, CDR2 SQIVND (reference sequence). V lost 3 bases and J lost 4; bases outside the gene matches: 1. The CDR3 consists of 14 residues. This CDR3 reads CASSMGQGYNEQFF. The CDR3 DNA follows: TGTGCCAGTAGTATGGGACAGGGTTACAATGAGCAGTTCTTC.

V is TRBV24-1 and J is TRBJ2-2; D uncertain. The germline V gene encodes CDR1 KGHDR and CDR2 SFDVKD. The CDR3 has 15 residues. The V gene lost 2 bases and the J gene lost 5 bases, with 11 bases spanning the gap. CDR3 coding DNA: TGTGCCACCAGTGATTCGCGGCAACCGACCGGGGAGCTGTTTTTT. Residues: CATSDSRQPTGELFF.

The CDR3 is CAISSMGKGKRTEAFF. DNA of the CDR3: TGTGCCATCAGTTCGATGGGAAAGGGGAAAAGGACTGAAGCTTTCTTT. V gene TRBV10-3 combines with J gene TRBJ1-1, with D maybe TRBD1 (5 bases). Trimming took off 5 bases at V and 5 bases at J, with 21 bases between the two ends. This CDR3 has 16 residues. CDR1 is ENHRY and CDR2 is SYGVKD in the germline V gene.

The chain couples TRBV7-3 to TRBJ2-1; TRBD2 agrees at 11 bases. Germline CDR1 reads SGHTA; CDR2 reads FQGTGA. The CDR3 is 19 amino acids. V was clipped by 2 bases and J by 0 bases; unmatched bases: 9. CDR3 sequence: CASSLGVAGGPRSYNEQFF. For the CDR3, the DNA is TGTGCCAGCAGCTTAGGGGTAGCGGGAGGGCCCCGCTCCTACAATGAGCAGTTCTTC.

V usage is TRBV25-1 and J usage is TRBJ2-1, with 10 bases that match TRBD1. The junction had 10 bases not matched to a gene; V was cut back by 4 bases and J by 10 bases. Per germline, CDR1 MGHDK and CDR2 SYGVNS. This CDR3 contains 15 residues. CDR3: CASSARLTGGREQFF. The CDR3 DNA is TGTGCCAGCAGTGCTCGTCTGACAGGGGGCCGGGAGCAGTTCTTC. Based on the CDR3 plus reference TRBV25-1 and TRBJ2-1, the full variable domain is EADIYQTPRYLVIGTGKKITLECSQTMGHDKMYWYQQDPGMELHLIHYSYGVNSTEKGDLSSESTVSRIRTEHFPLTLESARPSHTSQYLCASSARLTGGREQFFGPGTRLTVL.

This rearrangement joins TRBV19 to TRBJ2-5; TRBD1 might be the D (6 bases). Germline CDR1 reads LNHDA; CDR2 reads SQIVND (reference sequence). The CDR3 length is 17 residues. V lost 3 bases and J 5 bases, leaving 22 bases between the germline ends. Here the CDR3 DNA reads TGTGCCAGTAGTATCAGTCGGCAGACAGGCGCTTGGGAGACCCAGTACTTC. Amino acid sequence: CASSISRQTGAWETQYF.

The gene calls are TRBV11-3 and TRBJ2-2; TRBD2 matches at 9 bases. The CDR3 has 17 residues. CDR1 is SGHNT and CDR2 is YENEEA in the germline V gene. J was trimmed by 6 bases and V by 6 bases; bases with no gene match: 14. DNA for the CDR3: TGTGCCAGCAGTCTCTATAGCGGGAGTAAAGGGGCCGGGGAGCTGTTTTTT. Encoded protein: CASSLYSGSKGAGELFF.

CDR3 loop: CASSLDRGYQPQHF. CDR3 coding DNA: TGTGCCAGCAGTTTGGACAGGGGTTATCAGCCCCAGCATTTT. The chain carries TRBV28 and TRBJ1-5; 9 bases are shared with TRBD1. Germline trimming cut 3 bases from V and 5 bases from J; bases unmatched to any gene: 2. This CDR3 has 14 amino acids. The germline V gene has CDR1 MDHEN and CDR2 SYDVKM.

This chain uses TRBV29-1 with TRBJ2-2; 9 bases map to TRBD1. CDR1 SQVTM and CDR2 ANQGSEA come from the germline V gene. The CDR3 loop spans 12 amino acids. After removal of 7 bases from V and 7 bases from J, the junction contained 4 bases not matched to a gene. The CDR3 sequence is CSAGQGHGELFF. CDR3 in DNA: TGCAGCGCCGGACAGGGGCACGGGGAGCTGTTTTTT.

V and J are TRBV28 and TRBJ1-1; 11 positions match TRBD1. V shed 2 bases, J shed 5 bases, and the junction held 4 bases outside the gene matches. The CDR3 consists of 15 residues. Per the germline V gene, CDR1 is MDHEN and CDR2 is SYDVKM. This chain's CDR3 is CASSLADRGRTEAFF. The DNA of the CDR3 is TGTGCCAGCAGTTTAGCGGACAGGGGGCGAACTGAAGCTTTCTTT.

The V and J genes are TRBV5-1 and TRBJ1-6; 7 bases agree with TRBD1. The junction had 3 bases not matched to a gene; V was cut back by 0 bases and J by 6 bases. Germline values: CDR1 SGHRS, CDR2 YFSETQ. The CDR3 contains 15 residues. CDR3 coding DNA: TGCGCCAGCAGCTTGGTGGCAGGGGGTAATTCACCCCTCCACTTT. Its protein product is CASSLVAGGNSPLHF.

The chain combines TRBV28 with TRBJ2-3; 14 positions match TRBD2. The CDR3 totals 16 residues. Germline lookup yields CDR1 MDHEN and CDR2 SYDVKM. The ends lost 3 bases at V and 5 bases at J; junction bases unmatched: 4. CDR3 DNA sequence: TGTGCCAGCAGTTTTTCAGGACTAGCGGGAGGAGATACGCAGTATTTT. This sequence encodes CASSFSGLAGGDTQYF.

The CDR3 loop is CASNSGVYNEQFF. DNA for the CDR3: TGTGCCAGCAACTCCGGGGTATACAATGAGCAGTTCTTC. V and J are TRBV28 and TRBJ2-1, with a weak D call TRBD2 (5 bases). Trimming left V 7 bases short and J 4 bases short, with 11 bases between. In germline, CDR1 is MDHEN, CDR2 SYDVKM. The CDR3 is made up of 13 amino acids.

The J gene is TRBJ1-5, the V gene TRBV28; D perhaps matches TRBD1 (5 bases). Germline CDR1 reads MDHEN; CDR2 reads SYDVKM. Deletions cut 5 bases from V and 1 base from J, with 12 bases between. The CDR3 runs to 15 residues. The CDR3 sequence: CASSLQGNSNQPQHF. The CDR3 region has the DNA TGTGCCAGCAGTCTTCAGGGTAACAGCAATCAGCCCCAGCATTTT.

The rearrangement joins TRBV6-1 to TRBJ1-1, with TRBD1 matching over 9 bases. This CDR3 is built from 13 residues. V was pared by 3 bases and J by 10 bases, with 6 bases of the junction left unmatched. Germline values: CDR1 MNHNS, CDR2 SASEGT. In DNA, the CDR3 is TGTGCCAGCAGTGAGGGGACAGGGAGGCCAGCTTTCTTT. This encodes CASSEGTGRPAFF.

J is TRBJ1-6 and V is TRBV11-2; the match to TRBD1 covers 10 bases. The trim removed 5 bases at V and 7 bases at J, leaving 8 bases unmatched. The CDR3 spans 16 residues. Germline assignment: CDR1 SGHAT and CDR2 FQNNGV. The CDR3 sequence is CASSASRDRGNSPLHF. For the CDR3, the DNA is TGTGCCAGCAGCGCAAGCCGGGACAGGGGAAATTCACCCCTCCACTTT.

This clone was picked up a small number of times. This sequence joins TRBV28 and TRBJ1-5; 9 nucleotides agree with TRBD1. The CDR3 runs to 18 residues. J lost 0 bases, V lost 6 bases, and 12 bases had no gene match. Germline-derived CDR1 and CDR2 are MDHEN and SYDVKM. Here the CDR3 DNA reads TGTGCCAGCAGATACCGGACAGGGGACGTTTATAGCAATCAGCCCCAGCATTTT. This sequence encodes CASRYRTGDVYSNQPQHF.

The CDR3 loop is CASAEGSSGNTIYF. The CDR3 DNA is TGTGCCAGTGCGGAGGGGAGCTCTGGAAACACCATATATTTT. The gene calls are TRBV6-5 and TRBJ1-3; TRBD1 is a possible D gene (5 bases). Trimming left V 9 bases short and J 0 bases short, with 12 bases between. The CDR3 loop spans 14 amino acids. The germline V gene encodes CDR1 MNHEY and CDR2 SVGAGI.

V gene TRBV7-9 combines with J gene TRBJ2-7, with D hard to call. The CDR3 runs to 11 residues. Trimming shortened V by 5 bases and J by 6 bases, and 8 bases separated the two germline ends. The germline gives CDR1 SEHNR, CDR2 FQNEAQ (reference sequence). The CDR3 loop reads CASSPGGEQYF. DNA of the CDR3: TGTGCCAGCAGCCCAGGTGGCGAGCAGTACTTC. The variable domain in full, completed from reference TRBV7-9 and TRBJ2-7, reads DTGVSQNPRHKITKRGQNVTFRCDPISEHNRLYWYRQTLGQGPEFLTYFQNEAQLEKSRLLSDRFSAERPKGSFSTLEIQRTEQGDSAMYLCASSPGGEQYFGPGTRLTVT.

The chain uses TRBV27 and TRBJ2-2, with no clear D. CDR3 length equals 16 residues. The germline V and J ends were trimmed by 7 bases and 1 base, with 16 bases remaining between them. The germline gives CDR1 MNHEY, CDR2 SMNVEV (reference sequence). The CDR3 reads CASKVSETRNTGELFF. For the CDR3, the DNA is TGTGCCAGCAAAGTATCCGAGACAAGGAACACCGGGGAGCTGTTTTTT.

This rearrangement joins TRBV9 to TRBJ2-3, with TRBD2 matching over 7 bases. Germline V gives CDR1 SGDLS, CDR2 YYNGEE. J was trimmed by 4 bases and V by 0 bases; bases with no gene match: 5. The CDR3 spans 15 residues. CDR3 loop: CASSVEPSGADTQYF. The CDR3 DNA follows: TGTGCCAGCAGCGTAGAGCCTAGCGGTGCAGATACGCAGTATTTT.

The chain couples TRBV11-3 to TRBJ2-2; D is uncertain. V gave up 4 bases and J gave up 2 bases, with 8 bases separating them. The CDR3 extends over 14 amino acids. The germline gives CDR1 SGHNT, CDR2 YENEEA. The CDR3 loop is CASSSPVNTGELFF. The CDR3 region has the DNA TGTGCCAGCAGCTCCCCAGTAAACACCGGGGAGCTGTTTTTT. Full variable domain (remainder filled in from reference TRBV11-3 and TRBJ2-2): EAGVVQSPRYKIIEKKQPVAFWCNPISGHNTLYWYLQNLGQGPELLIRYENEEAVDDSQLPKDRFSAERLKGVDSTLKIQPAELGDSAVYLCASSSPVNTGELFFGEGSRLTVL.

This clone occurred once. The chain uses TRBV7-2 and TRBJ2-1; TRBD2 agrees at 10 bases. The CDR3 consists of 15 residues. The V gene end was trimmed by 6 bases and the J gene end by 5 bases; junction bases not matched to a gene: 7. The germline V gene encodes CDR1 SGHTA and CDR2 FQGNSA. This CDR3 is CASSFSSGSHNEQFF. CDR3 bases: TGTGCCAGCAGTTTTTCTAGCGGGAGCCACAATGAGCAGTTCTTC. Filled out from reference TRBV7-2 and TRBJ2-1, the complete variable domain reads GAGVSQSPSNKVTEKGKDVELRCDPISGHTALYWYRQSLGQGLEFLIYFQGNSAPDKSGLPSDRFSAERTGGSVSTLTIQRTQQEDSAVYLCASSFSSGSHNEQFFGPGTRLTVL.